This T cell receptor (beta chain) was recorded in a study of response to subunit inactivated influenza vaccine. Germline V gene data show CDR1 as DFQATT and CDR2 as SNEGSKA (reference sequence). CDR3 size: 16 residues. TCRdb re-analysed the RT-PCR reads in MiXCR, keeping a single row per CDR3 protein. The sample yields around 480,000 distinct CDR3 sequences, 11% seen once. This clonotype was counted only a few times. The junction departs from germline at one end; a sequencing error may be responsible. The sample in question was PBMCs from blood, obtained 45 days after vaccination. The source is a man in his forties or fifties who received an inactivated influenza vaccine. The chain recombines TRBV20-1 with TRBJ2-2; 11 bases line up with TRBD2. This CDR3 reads CCARTSGSRDTGELFF. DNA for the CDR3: TGCTGTGCTAGAACTAGCGGGAGTCGGGACACCGGGGAGCTGTTTTTT.